This T cell receptor beta chain was recovered during a study of cytomegalovirus exposure and HLA in healthy donors. A multiplex PCR was run with 60 Vbeta primers and 13 Jbeta primers. The repertoire was sequenced with immunoSEQ multiplex PCR; TCRdb's copy has only in-frame clones and lacks some. The table lists about 160,000 clones, 78% of them singletons. In this sample, this clone turned up a few times. The CDR3 totals 13 residues. Germline V gives CDR1 SEHNR, CDR2 FQNEAQ (reference sequence). The V end lost 5 bases, the J end lost 5 bases, and 10 bases lay between the germline ends. The sequence derives from a woman between 40 and 50 years old in good health and CMV-seropositive. The chain links TRBV7-9 to TRBJ1-5; D unclear. The sequenced material came from PBMCs. The CDR3 nucleotides read TGTGCCAGCAGCCCTAATGATTATCAGCCCCAGCATTTT. Translated: CASSPNDYQPQHF.